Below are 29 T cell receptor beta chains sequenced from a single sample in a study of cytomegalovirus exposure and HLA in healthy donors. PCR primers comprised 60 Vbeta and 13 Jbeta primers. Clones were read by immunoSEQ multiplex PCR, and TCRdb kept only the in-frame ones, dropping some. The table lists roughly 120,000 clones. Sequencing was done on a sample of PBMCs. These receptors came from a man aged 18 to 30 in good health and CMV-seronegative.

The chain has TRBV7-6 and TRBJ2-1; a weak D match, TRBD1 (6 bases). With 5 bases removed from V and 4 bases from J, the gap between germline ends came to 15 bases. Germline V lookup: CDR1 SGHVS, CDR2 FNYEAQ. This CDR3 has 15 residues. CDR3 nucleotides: TGTGCCAGCAGCAATAGACGGACAGAGTACAATGAGCAGTTCTTC. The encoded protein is CASSNRRTEYNEQFF. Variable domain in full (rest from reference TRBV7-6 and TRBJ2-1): GAGVSQSPRYKVTKRGQDVALRCDPISGHVSLYWYRQALGQGPEFLTYFNYEAQQDKSGLPNDRFSAERPEGSISTLTIQRTEQRDSAMYRCASSNRRTEYNEQFFGPGTRLTVL.

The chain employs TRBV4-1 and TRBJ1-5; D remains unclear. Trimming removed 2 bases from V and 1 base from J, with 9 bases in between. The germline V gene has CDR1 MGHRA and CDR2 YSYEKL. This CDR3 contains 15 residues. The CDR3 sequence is CASSQLASSNQPQHF. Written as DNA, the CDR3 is TGCGCCAGCAGCCAATTAGCGTCAAGCAATCAGCCCCAGCATTTT.

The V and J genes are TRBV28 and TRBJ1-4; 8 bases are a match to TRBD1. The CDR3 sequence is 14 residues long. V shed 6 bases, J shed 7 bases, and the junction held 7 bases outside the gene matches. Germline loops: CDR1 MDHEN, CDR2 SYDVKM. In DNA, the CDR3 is TGTGCCAGCAGCCTCGGACAGGGAAGTGAAAAACTGTTTTTT. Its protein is CASSLGQGSEKLFF.

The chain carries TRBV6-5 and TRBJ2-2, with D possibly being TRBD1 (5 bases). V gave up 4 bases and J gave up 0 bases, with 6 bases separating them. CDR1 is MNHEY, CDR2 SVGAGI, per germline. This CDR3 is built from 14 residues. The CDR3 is CASSSTANTGELFF. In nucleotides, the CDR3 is TGTGCCAGCAGTTCGACAGCGAACACCGGGGAGCTGTTTTTT.

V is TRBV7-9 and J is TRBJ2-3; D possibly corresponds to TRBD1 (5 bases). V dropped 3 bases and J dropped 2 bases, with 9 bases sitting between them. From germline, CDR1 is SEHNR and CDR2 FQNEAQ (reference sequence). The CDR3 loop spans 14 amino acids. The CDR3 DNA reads TGTGCCAGCAGCTTCGCGGACACCACAGATACGCAGTATTTT. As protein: CASSFADTTDTQYF.

The CDR3 DNA reads as TGTGCCAGCAGTTTATCGGGGGTGGCGGGGGCGCACACTGAAGCTTTCTTT. It codes for CASSLSGVAGAHTEAFF. This chain connects TRBV27 to TRBJ1-1; D is perhaps TRBD1 (6 bases). Trimming took off 0 bases at V and 3 bases at J, with 17 bases between the two ends. Germline CDR1 MNHEY, CDR2 SMNVEV (reference sequence). This CDR3 is built from 17 residues.

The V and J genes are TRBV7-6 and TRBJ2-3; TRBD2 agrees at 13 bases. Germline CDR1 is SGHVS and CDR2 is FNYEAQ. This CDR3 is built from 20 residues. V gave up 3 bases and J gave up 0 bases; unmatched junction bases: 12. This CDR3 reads CASSFTRPGLAGLSTDTQYF. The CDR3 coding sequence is TGTGCCAGCAGCTTCACTAGACCGGGACTAGCGGGATTAAGCACAGATACGCAGTATTTT.

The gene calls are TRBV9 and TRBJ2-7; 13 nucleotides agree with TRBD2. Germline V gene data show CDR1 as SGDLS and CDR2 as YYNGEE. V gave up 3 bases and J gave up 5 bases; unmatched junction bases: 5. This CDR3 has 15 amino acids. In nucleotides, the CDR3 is TGTGCCAGCAGCGCCGGGACTAGCGGGACCCACGAGCAGTACTTC. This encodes CASSAGTSGTHEQYF.

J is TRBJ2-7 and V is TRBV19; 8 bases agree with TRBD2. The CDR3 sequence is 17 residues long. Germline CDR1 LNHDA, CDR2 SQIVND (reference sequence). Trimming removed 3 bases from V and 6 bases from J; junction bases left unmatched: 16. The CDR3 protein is CASSIVTSVIGGGEQYF. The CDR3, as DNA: TGTGCCAGTAGTATCGTGACTAGCGTAATCGGGGGGGGCGAGCAGTACTTC.

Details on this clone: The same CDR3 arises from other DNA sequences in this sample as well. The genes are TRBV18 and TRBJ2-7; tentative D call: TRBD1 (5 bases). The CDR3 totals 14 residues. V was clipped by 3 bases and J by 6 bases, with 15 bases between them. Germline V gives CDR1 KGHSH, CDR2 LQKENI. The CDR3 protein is CASSPHETGSEQYF. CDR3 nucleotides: TGTGCCAGCTCACCTCATGAAACAGGCTCCGAGCAGTACTTC.

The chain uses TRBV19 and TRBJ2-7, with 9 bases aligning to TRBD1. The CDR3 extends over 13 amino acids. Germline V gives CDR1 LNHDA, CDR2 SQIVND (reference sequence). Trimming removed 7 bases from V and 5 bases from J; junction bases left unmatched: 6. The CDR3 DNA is TGTGCCAGTAAACGGACAGGGGACCACGAGCAGTACTTC. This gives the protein CASKRTGDHEQYF.

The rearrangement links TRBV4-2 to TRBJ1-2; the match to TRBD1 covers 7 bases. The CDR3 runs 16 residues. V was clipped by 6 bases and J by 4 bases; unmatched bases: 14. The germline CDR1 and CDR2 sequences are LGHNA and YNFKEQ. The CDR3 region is CASRLKSTGDGYGYTF. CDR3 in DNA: TGTGCCAGCAGACTAAAATCAACAGGGGACGGCTATGGCTACACCTTC.

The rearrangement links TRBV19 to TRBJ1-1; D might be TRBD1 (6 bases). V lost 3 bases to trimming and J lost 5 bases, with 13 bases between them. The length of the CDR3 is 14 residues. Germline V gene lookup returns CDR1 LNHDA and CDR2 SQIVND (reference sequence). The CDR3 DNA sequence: TGTGCCAGTAGTATCGGGGGGCGGTGGACTGAAGCTTTCTTT. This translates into CASSIGGRWTEAFF.

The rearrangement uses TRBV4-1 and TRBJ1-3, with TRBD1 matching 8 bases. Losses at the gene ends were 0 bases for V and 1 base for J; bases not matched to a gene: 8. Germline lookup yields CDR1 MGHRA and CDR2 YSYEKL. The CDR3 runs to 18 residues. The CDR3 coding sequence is TGCGCCAGCAGCCAAGAAACGCAGGGGGCCGCATCTGGAAACACCATATATTTT. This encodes CASSQETQGAASGNTIYF.

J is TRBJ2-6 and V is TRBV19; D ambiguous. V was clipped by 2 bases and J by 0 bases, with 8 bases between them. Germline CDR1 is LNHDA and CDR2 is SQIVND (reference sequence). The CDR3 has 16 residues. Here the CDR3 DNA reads TGTGCCAGTAGTATAAAGGAGTACTCTGGGGCCAACGTCCTGACTTTC. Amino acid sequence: CASSIKEYSGANVLTF.

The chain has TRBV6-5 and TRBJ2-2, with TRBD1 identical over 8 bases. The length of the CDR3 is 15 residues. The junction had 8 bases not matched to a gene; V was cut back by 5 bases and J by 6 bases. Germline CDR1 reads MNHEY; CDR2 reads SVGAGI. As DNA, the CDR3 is TGTGCCAGCAGTCCCTTGGACAGGGAGGCCGGGGAGCTGTTTTTT. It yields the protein CASSPLDREAGELFF.

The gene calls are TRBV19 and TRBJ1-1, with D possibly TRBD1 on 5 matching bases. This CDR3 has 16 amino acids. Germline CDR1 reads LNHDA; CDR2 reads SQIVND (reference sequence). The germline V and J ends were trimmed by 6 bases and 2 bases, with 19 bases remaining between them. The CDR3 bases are TGTGCCAGTAGGTGGGGCAGCTCCGACCTTAACACTGAAGCTTTCTTT. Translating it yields CASRWGSSDLNTEAFF.

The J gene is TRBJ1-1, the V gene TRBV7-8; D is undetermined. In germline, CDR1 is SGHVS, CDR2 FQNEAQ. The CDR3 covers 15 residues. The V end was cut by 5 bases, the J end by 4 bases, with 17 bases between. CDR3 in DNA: TGTGCCAGCAGCCCCCTAGCCCCCGCGGGCACTGAAGCTTTCTTT. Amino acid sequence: CASSPLAPAGTEAFF.

DNA of the CDR3: TGTGCCAGTAGTATAGTTCGGATCCGGCGCCGTCGGGGCTCCTATAATTCACCCCTCCACTTT. Protein sequence: CASSIVRIRRRRGSYNSPLHF. The genes are TRBV19 and TRBJ1-6; D not certain. The CDR3 is made up of 21 amino acids. CDR1 and CDR2 (germline): LNHDA, SQIVND (reference sequence). V lost 1 base, J lost 0 bases, and 22 bases lay in between.

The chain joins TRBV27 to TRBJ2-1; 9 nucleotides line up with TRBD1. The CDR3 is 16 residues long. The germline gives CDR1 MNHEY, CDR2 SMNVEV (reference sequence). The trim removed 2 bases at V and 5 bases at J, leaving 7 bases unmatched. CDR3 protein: CASSLLQGAGDNEQFF. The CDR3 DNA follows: TGTGCCAGCAGTTTACTACAGGGGGCAGGGGACAATGAGCAGTTCTTC.

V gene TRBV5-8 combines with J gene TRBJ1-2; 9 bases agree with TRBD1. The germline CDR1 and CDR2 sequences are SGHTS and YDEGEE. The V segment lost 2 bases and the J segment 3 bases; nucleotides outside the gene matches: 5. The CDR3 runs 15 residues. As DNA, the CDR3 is TGTGCCAGCAGCTTACCTACAGGGGGCTACTATGGCTACACCTTC. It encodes CASSLPTGGYYGYTF.

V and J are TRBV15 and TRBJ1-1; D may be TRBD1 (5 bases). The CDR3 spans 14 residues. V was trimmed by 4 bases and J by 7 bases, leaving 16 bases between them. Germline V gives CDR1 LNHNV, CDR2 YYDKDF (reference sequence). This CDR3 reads CATSIRSQGGEAFF. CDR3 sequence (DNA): TGTGCCACCAGCATCAGATCCCAGGGTGGTGAAGCTTTCTTT.

The CDR3 nucleotides are TGTGCCAGTACTTCCGGGACTAGCGGGCACAATGAGCAGTTCTTC. This translates into CASTSGTSGHNEQFF. The V call is TRBV19, the J call TRBJ2-1; 12 bases map to TRBD2. V lost 7 bases, J lost 5 bases, and 6 bases stayed unmatched. The CDR3 length is 15 residues. Per the germline V gene, CDR1 is LNHDA and CDR2 is SQIVND (reference sequence).

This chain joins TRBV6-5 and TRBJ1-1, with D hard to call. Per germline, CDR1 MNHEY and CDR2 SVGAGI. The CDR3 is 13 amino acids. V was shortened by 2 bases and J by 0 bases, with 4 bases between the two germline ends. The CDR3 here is CASSYQMNTEAFF. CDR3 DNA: TGTGCCAGCAGTTACCAAATGAACACTGAAGCTTTCTTT.

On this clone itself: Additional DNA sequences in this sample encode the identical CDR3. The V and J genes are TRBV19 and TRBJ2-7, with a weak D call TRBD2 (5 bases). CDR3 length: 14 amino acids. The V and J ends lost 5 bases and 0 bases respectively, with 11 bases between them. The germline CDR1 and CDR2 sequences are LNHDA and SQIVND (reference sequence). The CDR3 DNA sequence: TGTGCCAGTAGTTCACCCGGGGTCTCCTACGAGCAGTACTTC. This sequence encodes CASSSPGVSYEQYF.

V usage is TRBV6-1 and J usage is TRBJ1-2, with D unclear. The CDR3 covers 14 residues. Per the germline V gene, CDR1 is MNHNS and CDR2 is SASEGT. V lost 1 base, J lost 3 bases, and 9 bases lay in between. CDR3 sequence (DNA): TGTGCCAGCAGTGAAGAGGCGGTCTACTATGGCTACACCTTC. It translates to CASSEEAVYYGYTF.

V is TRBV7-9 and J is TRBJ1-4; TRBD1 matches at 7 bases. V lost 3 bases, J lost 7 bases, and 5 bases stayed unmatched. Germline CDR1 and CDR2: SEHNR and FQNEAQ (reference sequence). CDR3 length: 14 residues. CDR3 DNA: TGTGCCAGCAGCTTTAAGGGGGCATCTGAAAAACTGTTTTTT. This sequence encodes CASSFKGASEKLFF.

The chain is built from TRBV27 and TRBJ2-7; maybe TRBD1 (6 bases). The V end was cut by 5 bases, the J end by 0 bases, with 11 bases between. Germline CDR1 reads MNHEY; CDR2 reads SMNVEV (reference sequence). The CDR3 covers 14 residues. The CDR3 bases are TGTGCCAGCAGTCCTTTGGGGGCCTCCTACGAGCAGTACTTC. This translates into CASSPLGASYEQYF.

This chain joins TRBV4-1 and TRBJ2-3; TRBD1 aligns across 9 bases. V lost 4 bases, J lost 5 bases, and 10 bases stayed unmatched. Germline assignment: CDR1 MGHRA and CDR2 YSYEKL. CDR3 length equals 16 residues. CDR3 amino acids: CASSRGQGSSIDTQYF. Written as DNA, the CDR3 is TGCGCCAGCAGCCGAGGACAGGGGTCTTCGATAGATACGCAGTATTTT.